The 8 T cell receptor beta chains presented below share a single source sample, sequenced in a study of Tregs in tolerant kidney transplant recipients. Assay: immunoSEQ multiplex PCR; the TCRdb copy retains only in-frame clones and omits some. This sample has 100,000 to 130,000 clones, with 90% found just once. Sequenced here: CD4+ T cells from blood, sampled before the transplant. All receptors derive from a human donor who received a combined kidney and bone marrow transplant.

This rearrangement joins TRBV7-7 to TRBJ1-1; a weak D match, TRBD1 (5 bases). The V gene lost 5 bases and the J gene lost 2 bases, with 9 bases spanning the gap. From germline, CDR1 is SSHAT and CDR2 FNYEAQ (reference sequence). The CDR3 loop spans 13 amino acids. In nucleotides, the CDR3 is TGTGCCAGCAGCCTACAGGAAAACACTGAAGCTTTCTTT. It translates to CASSLQENTEAFF.

The chain employs TRBV6-1 and TRBJ2-3; D is undetermined. With 3 bases removed from V and 4 bases from J, the gap between germline ends came to 8 bases. Germline CDR1 is MNHNS and CDR2 is SASEGT. CDR3 length: 13 amino acids. CDR3 amino acids: CASSERLADTQYF. The CDR3 nucleotides are TGTGCCAGCAGTGAGCGCCTCGCAGATACGCAGTATTTT.

Written as DNA, the CDR3 is TGTGCCAGCAGTCAGACAGGGGGCGGCACAGATACGCAGTATTTT. It is translated as CASSQTGGGTDTQYF. V and J are TRBV6-5 and TRBJ2-3; 10 bases align to TRBD1. Germline-derived CDR1 and CDR2 are MNHEY and SVGAGI. The CDR3 runs to 15 residues. The junction had 3 bases not matched to a gene; V was cut back by 5 bases and J by 1 base.

The chain uses TRBV11-2 and TRBJ2-5; a weak D match, TRBD2 (6 bases). The germline V and J ends were trimmed by 0 bases and 4 bases, with 9 bases remaining between them. Germline V CDR1 and CDR2: SGHAT, FQNNGV. This CDR3 spans 14 amino acids. The DNA of the CDR3 is TGTGCCAGCAGCTTAGATCGGGGGACAGAGACCCAGTACTTC. Translation: CASSLDRGTETQYF. Complete variable domain (other parts from reference TRBV11-2 and TRBJ2-5): EAGVAQSPRYKIIEKRQSVAFWCNPISGHATLYWYQQILGQGPKLLIQFQNNGVVDDSQLPKDRFSAERLKGVDSTLKIQPAKLEDSAVYLCASSLDRGTETQYFGPGTRLLVL.

CDR3 bases: TGTGCCAGCACTCCACGGGGGGTAGGAGACTATGGCTACACCTTC. This sequence encodes CASTPRGVGDYGYTF. The V gene is TRBV27, the J gene TRBJ1-2; TRBD1 is a possible D gene (5 bases). V lost 7 bases to trimming and J lost 3 bases, with 18 bases between them. CDR1 and CDR2 from the germline V gene are MNHEY and SMNVEV (reference sequence). The CDR3 totals 15 residues.

This clone was observed a handful of times. The chain combines TRBV2 with TRBJ2-7; TRBD1 is a possible D gene (6 bases). Germline CDR1 SNHLY, CDR2 FYNNEI. Trimming cost V 6 bases and J 3 bases, with 12 bases left between them. This CDR3 is built from 13 residues. CDR3 coding DNA: TGTGCCAGCAGCCCCCAGGGGAACTACGAGCAGTACTTC. Its protein product is CASSPQGNYEQYF.

The V gene is TRBV10-1, the J gene TRBJ1-1; 9 bases map to TRBD1. The CDR3 spans 15 residues. CDR1 and CDR2 (germline): WNHNN, SYGVQD (reference sequence). V lost 2 bases to trimming and J lost 5 bases; unmatched junction nucleotides: 6. This CDR3 reads CASSEGGTGKTEAFF. The DNA for the CDR3 is TGCGCCAGCAGTGAGGGCGGGACAGGGAAGACTGAAGCTTTCTTT.

The chain links TRBV13 to TRBJ2-3; 8 nucleotides line up with TRBD2. CDR1 and CDR2 from the germline V gene are PRHDT and FYEKMQ (reference sequence). Trimming cost V 2 bases and J 4 bases; bases outside gene matches: 5. There are 15 residues in the CDR3. This CDR3 reads CASSLRSLAADTQYF. The CDR3 DNA sequence: TGTGCCAGCAGCTTAAGGTCACTAGCGGCAGATACGCAGTATTTT. The full variable domain, in which reference TRBV13 and TRBJ2-3 provide the parts outside the CDR3, is AAGVIQSPRHLIKEKRETATLKCYPIPRHDTVYWYQQGPGQDPQFLISFYEKMQSDKGSIPDRFSAQQFSDYHSELNMSSLELGDSALYFCASSLRSLAADTQYFGPGTRLTVL.